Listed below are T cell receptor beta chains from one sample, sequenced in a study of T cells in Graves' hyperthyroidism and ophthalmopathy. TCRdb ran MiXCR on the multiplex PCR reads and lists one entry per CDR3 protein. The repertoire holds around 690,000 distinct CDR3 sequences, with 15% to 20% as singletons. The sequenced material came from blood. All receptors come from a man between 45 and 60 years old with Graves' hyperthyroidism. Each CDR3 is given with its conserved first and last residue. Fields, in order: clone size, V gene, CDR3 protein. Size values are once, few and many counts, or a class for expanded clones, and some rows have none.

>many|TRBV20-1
CSANEGTSGQETQYF
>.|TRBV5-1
CASSHPSNSGRDYNEQFF
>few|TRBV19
CASTLTPYTGELFF
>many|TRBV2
CASQMIQGRNQPQHF
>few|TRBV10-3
CAIQSPGNTIYF
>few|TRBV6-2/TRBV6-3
CASSKGQINTEAFF
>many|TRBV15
CATSSEGRQGSSRGMETQYF
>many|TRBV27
CASSSTGGPGHEQYF
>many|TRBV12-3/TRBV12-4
CASNRHSNQPQHF
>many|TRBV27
CASSKRDSHYEQYF
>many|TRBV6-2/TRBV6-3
CASSYSSGVTEAFF
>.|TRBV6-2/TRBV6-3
CASSYPRQGRLNTEAFF
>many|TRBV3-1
CASSQTYVEQYF
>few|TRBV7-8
CASSLAGLMGAGNEQFF
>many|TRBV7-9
CASSLTDGGLKTDTQYF
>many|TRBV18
CASSPPTSGSDTQYF
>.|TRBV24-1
CATSDPDRTHEQFF
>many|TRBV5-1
CASSRRGQGITEAFF
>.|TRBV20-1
CSARPPGLAGFQEQYF
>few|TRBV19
CATGGGGTEAFF
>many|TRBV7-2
CASSFTGYNEQFF
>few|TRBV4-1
CASSHRTGSYEQYF
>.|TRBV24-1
CASSEGGGSDTQYF
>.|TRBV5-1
CASRESFNEQFF
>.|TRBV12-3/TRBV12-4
CASRPRQYNEQFF
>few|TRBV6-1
CASRELGGPGTDTQYF
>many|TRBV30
CAWSFSGALYSPLHF
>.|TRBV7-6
CASSFGQGAGTGELFF
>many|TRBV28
CASREWGGITEAFF
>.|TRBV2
CASSEAGGGLNTQYF
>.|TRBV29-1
CSAVGTEAFF
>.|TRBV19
CASSRQGSGSGANVLTF
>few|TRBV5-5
CASSQNRGEGAEAFF
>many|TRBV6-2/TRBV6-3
CASSYGTSGLGYTGELFF
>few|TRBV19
CASSIRGGMNTEAFF
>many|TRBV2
CASSRDPGTGMFGQPQHF
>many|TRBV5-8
CASSPGTGIFYEQYF
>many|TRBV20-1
CSARTGNTGELFF
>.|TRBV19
CASGQDIGPGYGYTF
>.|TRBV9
CASSLRTGGPTNTGELFF
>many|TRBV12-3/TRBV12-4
CASRSPFLSSYNEQFF
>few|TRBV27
CASSWMQGSGYTF
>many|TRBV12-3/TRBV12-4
CASSGTSEVQETQYF
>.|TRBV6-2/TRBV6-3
CASSLTGGDQETQYF
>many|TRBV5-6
CASSLRQGSWVNTEAFF